This TCR beta chain is from a study of blood T cell repertoires in COVID-19. As for the study in general: PBMCs, B-cell-depleted T cells, or T cells were the source of the cDNA or gDNA that made up the material.

This clone was counted once. The ends were cut back, 4 bases at V and 0 bases at J, with 14 bases in the middle. The CDR3 sequence is 16 residues long. CDR1 SGHDT and CDR2 YYEEEE come from the germline V gene. Original methodology: For nucleated cells, counts were estimated from reference gene primer amplification. Sequencing used immunoSEQ multiplex PCR; TCRdb keeps in-frame clones, though not all of them. V and J calls and clone size are as listed in that table; D and trimming were resolved from the DNA. This repertoire shows 450,000 or so clones, roughly 89% found once; its top ten account for roughly 0.84%.

The rearrangement joins TRBV5-6 to TRBJ1-3; D not certain. This sequence was found in a man aged 18 to 29 with COVID-19, enrolled during active disease. The sample consisted of peripheral blood. The DNA for the CDR3 is TGTGCCAGCAGCCTGACTCTCGACCCCTCTGGAAACACCATATATTTT. Its protein product is CASSLTLDPSGNTIYF. The variable domain in full, with the rest retrieved from reference TRBV5-6 and TRBJ1-3, is DAGVTQSPTHLIKTRGQQVTLRCSPKSGHDTVSWYQQALGQGPQFIFQYYEEEERQRGNFPDRFSGHQFPNYSSELNVNALLLGDSALYLCASSLTLDPSGNTIYFGEGSWLTVV.